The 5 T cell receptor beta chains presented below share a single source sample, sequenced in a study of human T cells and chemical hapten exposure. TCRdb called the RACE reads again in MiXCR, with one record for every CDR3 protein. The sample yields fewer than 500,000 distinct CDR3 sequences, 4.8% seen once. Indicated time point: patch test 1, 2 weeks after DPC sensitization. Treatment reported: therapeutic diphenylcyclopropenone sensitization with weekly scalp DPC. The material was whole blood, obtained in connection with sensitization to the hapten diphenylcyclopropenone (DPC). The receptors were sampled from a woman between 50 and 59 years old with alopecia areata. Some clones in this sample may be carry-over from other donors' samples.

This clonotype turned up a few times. The CDR3 DNA follows: TGCAGCGTTGAACCAGGGGGCGAGACCCAGTACTTC. This translates into CSVEPGGETQYF. The chain joins TRBV29-1 to TRBJ2-5; 8 positions match TRBD1. Germline V CDR1 and CDR2: SQVTM, ANQGSEA. V was clipped by 2 bases and J by 5 bases; unmatched bases: 1. This CDR3 has 12 residues.

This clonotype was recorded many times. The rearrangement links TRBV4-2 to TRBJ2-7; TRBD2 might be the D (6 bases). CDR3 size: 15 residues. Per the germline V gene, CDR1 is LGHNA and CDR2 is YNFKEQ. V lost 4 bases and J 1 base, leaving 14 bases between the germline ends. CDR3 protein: CASSPAGLRSYEQYF. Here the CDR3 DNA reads TGTGCCAGCAGCCCGGCGGGACTTCGATCCTACGAGCAGTACTTC.

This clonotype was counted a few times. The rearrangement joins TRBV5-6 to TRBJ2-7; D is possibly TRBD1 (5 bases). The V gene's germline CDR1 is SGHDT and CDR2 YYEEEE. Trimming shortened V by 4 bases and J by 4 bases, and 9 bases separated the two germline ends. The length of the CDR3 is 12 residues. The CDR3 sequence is CASSRQNYEQYF. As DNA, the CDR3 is TGTGCCAGCAGCAGACAGAATTACGAGCAGTACTTC. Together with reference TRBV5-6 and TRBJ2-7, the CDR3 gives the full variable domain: DAGVTQSPTHLIKTRGQQVTLRCSPKSGHDTVSWYQQALGQGPQFIFQYYEEEERQRGNFPDRFSGHQFPNYSSELNVNALLLGDSALYLCASSRQNYEQYFGPGTRLTVT.

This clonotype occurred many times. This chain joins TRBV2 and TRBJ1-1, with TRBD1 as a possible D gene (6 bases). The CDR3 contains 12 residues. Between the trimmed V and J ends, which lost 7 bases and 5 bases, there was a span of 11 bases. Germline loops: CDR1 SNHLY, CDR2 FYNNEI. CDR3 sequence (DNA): TGTGCCAGCATGAGGGGGGAGACTGAAGCTTTCTTT. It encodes CASMRGETEAFF.

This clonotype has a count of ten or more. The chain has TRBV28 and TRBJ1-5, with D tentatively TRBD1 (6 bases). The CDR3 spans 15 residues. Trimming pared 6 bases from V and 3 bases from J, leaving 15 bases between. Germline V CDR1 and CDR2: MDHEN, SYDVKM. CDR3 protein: CASRKIDRFNQPQHF. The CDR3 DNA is TGTGCCAGCAGAAAGATTGACAGGTTCAATCAGCCCCAGCATTTT.